This T cell receptor (beta chain) emerged from a study of shared clonotypes between healthy human individuals (dated by TCRdb to 2018 to 2020). In the study overall: The cohort comprised a couple of women and three men aged 18 to 49 years. For each donor, three plates each were used for CD4 naive and CD4 memory, two plates were used for CD8 naive, and one plate was used for CD8 memory. To estimate repertoire size and how much clonotype sharing occurs between individuals, the study deeply sequenced the blood TCR repertoires of five or six healthy adults. Libraries were prepared and TCR repertoires were sequenced by different laboratories using diverse techniques, in order to increase sequencing depth and limit assay-specific biases. Each donor's leukapheresis produced roughly between roughly 0.9 and 9 billion PBMCs. On the study overall, not on this receptor specifically: Across a handful of donors, approximately 5% of naive CD4, around 3.5% of naive CD8, approximately 2.5% of memory CD4, and under 0.45% of memory CD8 clonotypes were shared. Higher generation probabilities were observed for clonotypes shared by all four sorted-subset donors than for non-shared clonotypes. Pairwise subsampling indicated that sequencing depth was expected to affect the degree of clonotype sharing among donors. Even with the large sequencing depth, rarefaction of the sorted-subset datasets indicated that sequencing was incomplete. Sampling was limited to blood, and TCR repertoires in tissue likely differ from TCR repertoires in blood. Larger estimated clonotype richness was generally found for naive subsets than for memory subsets. The small number of donors limited the genetic and exposure-history diversity represented.

Donors were healthy HIV-negative adults with no recently reported acute infections or vaccinations. Every donor was a Caucasian adult residing in Nashville, Tennessee, USA. CD4+ T cells were enriched by magnetic negative selection, after which naive cells were positively selected on CD45RA and the negative fraction was taken as the memory subset. After blood collection by leukapheresis, PBMCs were isolated using Ficoll-Histopaque density gradient centrifugation and then cryopreserved in the vapor phase of liquid nitrogen. Purity and quantity of every magnetically sorted T cell population were checked by analytical flow cytometry. From each sorted fraction, genomic DNA was isolated and quantified by UV absorbance on a Nanodrop 2000c. The CDR3 runs 16 amino acids, cysteine and phenylalanine included. The entry retains the CDR3 DNA only, 48 bases that are in frame from base 1. TCR CDR3 regions were amplified from genomic DNA by multiplex PCR using the deep immunoSEQ assay. Extracted genomic DNA from each cell subset was spread evenly across all wells of several immunoSEQ 96-well plates, with each plate serving as a replicate. For sorted subsets, each replicate PCR was loaded with about 0.2 ug genomic DNA, equivalent to roughly 30,000 T cell genomes. Purified libraries were measured with a Qubit 3.0 fluorometer, size-checked on a Bioanalyzer 2100, and measured again with the KAPA Library Quantification kit. Every immunoSEQ 96-well plate was sequenced on a dedicated single-read 150-cycle Illumina NextSeq 550 flow cell. The authors' analysis ran thus. Because only junctional sequences without quality scores were contained in the immunoSEQ output, filtering matching that applied to full-length reads could not be performed. To assign V/J genes and CDR3, sequences were annotated against IMGT germline references using PyIR, a Python wrapper for IgBLAST v1.9. Reads were removed for weak V/J assignments (E-value above 1e-6), missing CDR3, stop codons, out-of-frame junctions, or ambiguous translated residues. V3J clonotypes were defined as sequences sharing an identical inferred V gene, J gene, and CDR3 amino acid sequence. The percentage overlap between two repertoires was calculated by dividing the number of shared unique clonotypes by the size of the smaller repertoire. Repertoire richness was assessed with RTK rarefaction, the Chao1 estimator, and Recon v2.1 estimates of unobserved clonotypes. OLGA was used to compute generation probabilities for all TCRbeta clonotypes that the gDNA method yielded from a handful of donors. TCRdb limited this immuneACCESS table to in-frame rearrangements with V and J called. A share of clones is missing; checked studies link under half to unresolved V genes, and the rest is unexplained. V and J calls and clone size are as listed in that table; D and trimming were resolved from the DNA. Across this sample there are approximately 980,000 clones, with about three quarters seen only once. Roughly 1.5% of the sample is taken by the ten largest.

For this clone: Its cognate antigen has yet to be identified. Base qualities were left out, and no much larger clone turns up one base away.

The chain employs TRBV21-1 and TRBJ2-1. TRBV21-1 is an annotated pseudogene. Sequencing was carried out using memory CD4+ T cells sorted from blood. The cell subset or site label, read with the paper, signifies: CD45RA-negative fraction. The TCR comes from a man aged 18 to 30 in good health. This receptor carries the CDR3 CASSKAGGPLWDEQFF. The DNA is TGTGCCAGCAGCAAAGCAGGGGGGCCGTTGTGGGATGAGCAGTTCTTC.